This TCR beta chain was identified during a study of blood T cell repertoires in COVID-19. Study context: Samples representing acute and convalescent COVID-19 were sourced from the United States, Italy and Spain. The cDNA or gDNA used as material had been derived from T cells, B-cell-depleted T cells, or PBMCs.

Original analysis: Estimation of nucleated cell counts relied on the amplification of reference gene primers. The table came from immunoSEQ multiplex PCR; TCRdb's copy has only in-frame clones and leaves some out. Clonal size and the V and J genes are those of that table, whereas D and trimming came from the DNA. The sample carries more than 50,000 clones, 77% recorded once. The CDR3 has 14 residues. Germline CDR1 reads LGHNA; CDR2 reads YSLEER. With 3 bases clipped from V and 4 bases from J, the junction kept 3 bases outside the gene matches. The V call is TRBV4-3, the J call TRBJ2-7, with 10 bases matching TRBD1. The sequencing sample was made of peripheral blood. This clonotype was obtained from a man aged 65 to 85 with active or convalescent COVID-19. Written as DNA, the CDR3 is TGCGCCAGCAGCCAGGGACAGGGGAGTTACGAGCAGTACTTC. Its translation: CASSQGQGSYEQYF.